A single T cell receptor (beta chain) is shown here with its context. Its antigen is currently unknown. There are 13 residues in the CDR3. Germline V gives CDR1 SGHNT, CDR2 YYREEE (reference sequence). The V end was cut by 4 bases, the J end by 2 bases, with 6 bases between. This specimen belongs to a study of cytomegalovirus exposure and HLA in healthy donors. Study observations and caveats: The Asian-associated ancestry cluster reportedly had fewer N-insertions than the approximately 610-donor mean in a later analysis. As immune exposure information, only CMV serostatus was available. Despite most TCR sequences being rare, some public TCRs occurred in many donors. Cytomegalovirus-associated status was assigned to about 150 TCR beta chains.

Both 60 Vbeta primers and 13 Jbeta primers went into the PCR. Generated by immunoSEQ multiplex PCR, the TCRdb table keeps only in-frame clones and is missing some. The sample consists of approximately 160,000 clones, 82% of them appearing once. The clonotype comes from a male donor in good health and CMV-seronegative. The rearrangement links TRBV5-4 to TRBJ2-2; D perhaps matches TRBD1 (5 bases). The material sequenced was PBMCs. CDR3 sequence (DNA): TGTGCCAGCAGCCAGGGCAACACCGGGGAGCTGTTTTTT. Protein sequence: CASSQGNTGELFF.